This T cell receptor (beta chain) was recovered during a study of blood T cell repertoires in COVID-19. At the level of the study: Sites across the United States, Italy and Spain contributed samples from acute and convalescent COVID-19. Sources were T cells, B-cell-depleted T cells, or PBMCs; the material itself was cDNA or gDNA.

Germline V gives CDR1 MGHRA, CDR2 YSYEKL. Trimming took off 3 bases at V and 5 bases at J, with 10 bases between the two ends. The CDR3 extends over 14 amino acids. This clone came up once. This study enrolled people aged 18 to 89 from about two dozen US geographic areas. Authors' processing steps: Amplified reference gene primers provided the basis for estimating nucleated cell counts. Assay: immunoSEQ multiplex PCR; the TCRdb copy retains only in-frame clones and omits some. That table furnishes V, J and clone size, whereas the DNA furnished D and trimming. The data hold 150,000 to 200,000 clones, with 75% to 85% observed a single time.

The chain recombines TRBV4-1 with TRBJ2-2, with D possibly matching TRBD2 (5 bases). The sample comprised PBMCs or T cells enriched from blood (not recorded which). The TCR sequence derives from a woman aged 45-65 years with acute COVID-19. In DNA, the CDR3 is TGCGCCAGCAGCCAGGCGGGTCTTACCGGGGAGCTGTTTTTT. It yields the protein CASSQAGLTGELFF.